The next 22 T cell receptor beta chains were all read from a single sample in a study of blood T cell repertoires in COVID-19. Sequencing was performed with immunoSEQ multiplex PCR; in TCRdb, only in-frame clones are kept and a portion is missing. The sample holds 35,000 to 45,000 clones, roughly 76% seen once. The sample taken for sequencing was peripheral blood. Every receptor here comes from a woman between 65 and 79 years old with acute or convalescent COVID-19.

This clone has a handful of counts. This chain connects TRBV12-3 or TRBV12-4 to TRBJ1-2; TRBD1 might be the D (6 bases). The CDR3 consists of 13 residues. Deletions cut 8 bases from V and 4 bases from J, with 14 bases between. The chain's CDR3 is CASSSGQSYGYTF. CDR3 nucleotides: TGTGCCAGCTCTAGTGGACAGTCCTATGGCTACACCTTC.

This chain links TRBV3-1 (or the pseudogene TRBV3-2) with TRBJ2-1, with 10 bases lining up with TRBD1. V lost 6 bases to trimming and J lost 9 bases; unmatched junction nucleotides: 8. Germline V lookup: CDR1 LGHDT, CDR2 YNNKEL (reference sequence). CDR3 size: 14 residues. Written as DNA, the CDR3 is TGTGCCAGCAGGGGGACAGGGGTGAGCGTTGAGCAGTTCTTC. It specifies CASRGTGVSVEQFF.

This chain joins TRBV28 and TRBJ1-2, with 7 bases lining up with TRBD1. This CDR3 is built from 13 residues. Germline values: CDR1 MDHEN, CDR2 SYDVKM. Trimming took 6 bases from V and 6 from J; bases not matched to a gene: 7. CDR3 DNA sequence: TGTGCCAGCAGGACGACAGGGTGGAATGGCTACACCTTC. Its protein product is CASRTTGWNGYTF.

This sequence joins TRBV28 and TRBJ1-5; a possible D gene is TRBD1 (5 bases). The germline V gene has CDR1 MDHEN and CDR2 SYDVKM. With 6 bases removed from V and 0 bases from J, the gap between germline ends came to 12 bases. This CDR3 spans 15 amino acids. CDR3 in amino acids: CASRSDSHSNQPQHF. The CDR3, as DNA: TGTGCCAGCAGGTCCGACAGTCATAGCAATCAGCCCCAGCATTTT.

Here the CDR3 reads CATSETPGRAQGSYNEQFF. As DNA, the CDR3 is TGTGCCACCAGTGAAACACCCGGGAGGGCCCAAGGTTCCTACAATGAGCAGTTCTTC. The rearrangement joins TRBV24-1 to TRBJ2-1; 8 bases line up with TRBD2. With V trimmed by 4 bases and J by 1 base, 14 bases remained unmatched. This CDR3 has 19 residues. Germline loops: CDR1 KGHDR, CDR2 SFDVKD.

The gene calls are TRBV9 and TRBJ2-3, with D possibly TRBD1 on 5 matching bases. The CDR3 consists of 14 residues. V gave up 6 bases and J gave up 0 bases, with 11 bases separating them. The V gene's germline CDR1 is SGDLS and CDR2 YYNGEE. CDR3 loop: CASNGATSTDTQYF. The CDR3, as DNA: TGTGCCAGCAATGGGGCTACCAGCACAGATACGCAGTATTTT.

This chain uses TRBV29-1 with TRBJ2-3, with a weak D call TRBD2 (6 bases). Germline V gene data show CDR1 as SQVTM and CDR2 as ANQGSEA. The CDR3 runs to 12 residues. V was cut by 1 base and J by 4 bases, with 6 bases left in between. CDR3 sequence: CSVEGLADTQYF. The CDR3 DNA follows: TGCAGCGTTGAAGGACTAGCAGATACGCAGTATTTT.

V usage is TRBV12-3 or TRBV12-4 and J usage is TRBJ2-3; D is perhaps TRBD2 (5 bases). V lost 9 bases to trimming and J lost 6 bases, with 13 bases between them. The CDR3 contains 12 residues. CDR3 coding DNA: TGTGCCAGTCTTGAGGGAGCGGATACGCAGTATTTT. Residues: CASLEGADTQYF.

This chain joins TRBV7-6 and TRBJ2-7, with 8 bases aligning to TRBD1. V lost 5 bases, J lost 1 base, and 4 bases stayed unmatched. The CDR3 is made up of 14 amino acids. Germline loops: CDR1 SGHVS, CDR2 FNYEAQ. The CDR3 sequence is CASSPRTGSYEQYF. In DNA form, the CDR3 reads TGTGCCAGCAGCCCCCGGACAGGGTCCTACGAGCAGTACTTC. Complete variable domain (other parts from reference TRBV7-6 and TRBJ2-7): GAGVSQSPRYKVTKRGQDVALRCDPISGHVSLYWYRQALGQGPEFLTYFNYEAQQDKSGLPNDRFSAERPEGSISTLTIQRTEQRDSAMYRCASSPRTGSYEQYFGPGTRLTVT.

The rearrangement joins TRBV9 to TRBJ2-3; weak D call: TRBD2 (5 bases). From germline, CDR1 is SGDLS and CDR2 YYNGEE. The CDR3 is 14 amino acids. V was shortened by 6 bases and J by 2 bases, with 13 bases between the two germline ends. CDR3 nucleotide sequence: TGTGCCAGCACCCCGGGGATTGACACAGATACGCAGTATTTT. Its protein product is CASTPGIDTDTQYF.

This rearrangement joins TRBV18 to TRBJ1-3; no definite D call. Trimming removed 3 bases from V and 5 bases from J, with 14 bases in between. The CDR3 is made up of 15 amino acids. Germline lookup yields CDR1 KGHSH and CDR2 LQKENI. The CDR3 spells CASSPPGIGRNTIYF. CDR3 bases: TGTGCCAGCTCACCCCCCGGGATTGGGAGAAACACCATATATTTT.

The V gene is TRBV24-1, the J gene TRBJ2-2; 7 positions agree with TRBD2. The CDR3 loop spans 18 amino acids. V dropped 4 bases and J dropped 4; count of bases not matched to a gene: 14. Germline loops: CDR1 KGHDR, CDR2 SFDVKD. This CDR3 reads CATSDRASLASTTGELFF. In nucleotides, the CDR3 is TGTGCCACCAGTGACCGGGCGTCACTAGCGTCAACCACCGGGGAGCTGTTTTTT.

The chain employs TRBV6-6 and TRBJ2-2; 12 bases are a match to TRBD2. The length of the CDR3 is 15 residues. Looked up from germline, CDR1 is MNHNY and CDR2 is SVGAGI (reference sequence). V lost 5 bases and J lost 6; bases outside the gene matches: 4. The CDR3 is CASSPRLAGAGELFF. CDR3 DNA: TGTGCCAGCAGTCCAAGACTAGCGGGAGCCGGGGAGCTGTTTTTT.

This rearrangement joins TRBV7-2 to TRBJ2-7, with a tentative D call TRBD2 (5 bases). Trimming stripped 1 base from V and 1 base from J, with 14 bases between. Germline V gene lookup returns CDR1 SGHTA and CDR2 FQGNSA. The length of the CDR3 is 16 residues. This CDR3 is CASSLVLGGHSYEQYF. CDR3 nucleotides: TGTGCCAGCAGCTTAGTTCTAGGCGGGCATTCCTACGAGCAGTACTTC.

This clone has just a few counts. The sample has other DNA sequences that encode this CDR3 too. The chain has TRBV30 and TRBJ1-5; 8 positions match TRBD1. From germline, CDR1 is GTSNPN and CDR2 SVGIG (reference sequence). Unmatched junction bases numbered 5, after V lost 2 bases and J lost 2 bases. CDR3 length equals 15 residues. As DNA, the CDR3 is TGTGCCTGGAGTCCCGACAGGGGTGGCAATCAGCCCCAGCATTTT. This sequence encodes CAWSPDRGGNQPQHF.

The rearrangement links TRBV4-1 to TRBJ1-5; maybe TRBD1 (6 bases). This CDR3 has 19 residues. Trimming took off 1 base at V and 1 base at J, with 20 bases between the two ends. Germline CDR1 and CDR2: MGHRA and YSYEKL. CDR3 sequence: CASSQGPSAGALSNQPQHF. Written as DNA, the CDR3 is TGCGCCAGCAGCCAAGGTCCGAGTGCGGGGGCCCTCAGCAATCAGCCCCAGCATTTT.

This chain joins TRBV4-2 and TRBJ2-7; 10 nucleotides match TRBD1. The CDR3 has 18 amino acids. V shed 0 bases and J 4 bases; nucleotides not matched to a gene: 12. Looked up from germline, CDR1 is LGHNA and CDR2 is YNFKEQ. CDR3 DNA: TGTGCCAGCAGCCAAGATTTAATTGGACAGGGGGTCCCTTACGAGCAGTACTTC. Translation: CASSQDLIGQGVPYEQYF.

The V and J genes are TRBV28 and TRBJ1-2; a possible D gene is TRBD1 (5 bases). This CDR3 is 14 amino acids long. CDR1 is MDHEN and CDR2 is SYDVKM in the germline V gene. Trimming pared 3 bases from V and 4 bases from J, leaving 12 bases between. CDR3 sequence (DNA): TGTGCCAGCAGTTTGGAGGGGATAACCTATGGCTACACCTTC. Its protein is CASSLEGITYGYTF.

V usage is TRBV6-5 and J usage is TRBJ1-2, with D maybe TRBD1 (5 bases). The CDR3 consists of 14 residues. V lost 6 bases and J 0 bases, leaving 11 bases between the germline ends. Germline loops: CDR1 MNHEY, CDR2 SVGAGI. CDR3 sequence: CASSPGIANYGYTF. CDR3 nucleotides: TGTGCCAGCAGCCCAGGGATTGCTAACTATGGCTACACCTTC.

The rearrangement links TRBV7-9 to TRBJ2-7; TRBD2 is a possible D gene (6 bases). The length of the CDR3 is 13 residues. The V end was cut by 1 base, the J end by 7 bases, with 11 bases between. The germline V gene encodes CDR1 SEHNR and CDR2 FQNEAQ (reference sequence). The CDR3 sequence is CASSLDAGREQYF. Here the CDR3 DNA reads TGTGCCAGCAGCTTAGATGCGGGGCGGGAGCAGTACTTC.

This clone was observed once. The gene calls are TRBV11-3 and TRBJ2-7; tentatively, D is TRBD2 (6 bases). The CDR3 has 16 amino acids. From germline, CDR1 is SGHNT and CDR2 YENEEA. Trimming left V 5 bases short and J 2 bases short, with 19 bases between. The DNA of the CDR3 is TGTGCCAGCAGCCACCGATGGGACTCCAGGACCTACGAGCAGTACTTC. Protein product: CASSHRWDSRTYEQYF.

The V gene is TRBV4-3, the J gene TRBJ1-4; the match to TRBD1 covers 8 bases. The CDR3 is 19 residues long. J gave up 0 bases and V 3 bases, and 12 bases lay outside the gene matches. CDR1 is LGHNA and CDR2 is YSLEER in the germline V gene. CDR3 bases: TGCGCCAGCAGCCACCGCCGTCGGACAGGGTTAGCAACTAATGAAAAACTGTTTTTT. Translating gives CASSHRRRTGLATNEKLFF.